This is a list of T cell receptor beta chains from one sample in a study of CD8 T cells in ankylosing spondylitis. TCRdb processed the 5' RACE reads anew with MiXCR; each CDR3 protein has one entry. The top ten hold around 11% of the sample, which has some 140,000 distinct CDR3 sequences, approximately 7.3% seen once. The sequencing input was blood, either unsorted or a sorted T cell fraction (not recorded which). These receptors all stem from a female donor with ankylosing spondylitis or in good health (not recorded which). Each CDR3 is given with its conserved first and last residue. A D gene is named only where the DNA matches it firmly. Some rows mark clone size as missing; the rest say once, few, many or name a class of expanded clone.

TRBJ1-3 | TRBV12-3/TRBV12-4 | TRBD1 | many | CASSSPYGQAYSGNTIYF | TGTGCCAGCAGTTCCCCGTATGGACAGGCCTACTCTGGAAACACCATATATTTT
TRBJ1-1 | TRBV7-6 | - | - | CASSAIIGIMNTEAFF | TGTGCCAGCAGCGCCATAATTGGGATCATGAACACTGAAGCTTTCTTT
TRBJ1-1 | TRBV4-2 | - | many | CASSPSWGGKTGEAFF | TGTGCCAGCAGCCCATCCTGGGGAGGAAAGACGGGTGAAGCTTTCTTT
TRBJ2-7 | TRBV6-5 | - | many | CASSYLNPGSSSYEQYF | TGTGCCAGCAGTTACTTGAACCCAGGATCTAGCTCCTACGAGCAGTACTTC
TRBJ1-2 | TRBV9 | TRBD1 | many | CASSVGGQGTNYGYTF | TGTGCCAGCAGCGTAGGGGGACAGGGGACTAACTATGGCTACACCTTC
TRBJ2-3 | TRBV12-3/TRBV12-4 | TRBD2 | many | CASSQVAGVDTQYF | TGTGCCAGCAGTCAGGTAGCGGGGGTGGATACGCAGTATTTT
TRBJ1-1 | TRBV29-1 | - | many | CSVVMWGATEAFF | TGCAGCGTTGTCATGTGGGGAGCCACTGAAGCTTTCTTT
TRBJ2-4 | TRBV4-1 | TRBD1 | many | CASSQGGGRKNIQYF | TGCGCCAGCAGCCAAGGAGGGGGCCGAAAAAACATTCAGTACTTC
TRBJ2-1 | TRBV12-3/TRBV12-4 | TRBD2 | many | CASSQSGGPHEQFF | TGTGCCAGCAGTCAGTCGGGGGGGCCACATGAGCAGTTCTTC
TRBJ1-1 | TRBV4-2 | TRBD1 | many | CASNIQGRGAFF | TGTGCCAGCAACATACAGGGGCGGGGGGCTTTCTTT
TRBJ1-1 | TRBV9 | - | few | CASSPRINTEAFF | TGTGCCAGCAGCCCACGGATTAACACTGAAGCTTTCTTT
TRBJ1-1 | TRBV7-3 | - | many | CASSLSQGNTEAFF | TGTGCCAGCAGCTTAAGCCAGGGGAACACTGAAGCTTTCTTT
TRBJ1-4 | TRBV12-3/TRBV12-4 | TRBD1 | many | CASSLGDRVRGKLFF | TGTGCCAGCAGTTTAGGGGACAGGGTGAGGGGAAAACTGTTTTTT